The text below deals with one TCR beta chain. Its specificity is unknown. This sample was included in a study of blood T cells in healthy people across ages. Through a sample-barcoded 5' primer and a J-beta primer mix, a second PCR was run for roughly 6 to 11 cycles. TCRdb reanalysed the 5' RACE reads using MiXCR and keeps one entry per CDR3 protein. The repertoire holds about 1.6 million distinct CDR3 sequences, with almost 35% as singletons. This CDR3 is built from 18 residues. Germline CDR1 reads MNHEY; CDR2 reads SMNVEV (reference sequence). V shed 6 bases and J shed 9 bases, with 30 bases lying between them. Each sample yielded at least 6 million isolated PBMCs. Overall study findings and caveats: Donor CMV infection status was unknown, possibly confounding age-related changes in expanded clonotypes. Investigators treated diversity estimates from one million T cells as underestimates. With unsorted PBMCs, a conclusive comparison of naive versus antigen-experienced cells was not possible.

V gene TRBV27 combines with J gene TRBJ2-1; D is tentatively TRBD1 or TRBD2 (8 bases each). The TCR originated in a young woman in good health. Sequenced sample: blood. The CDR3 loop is CASSHPNSRGRGVGEQFF. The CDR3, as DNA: TGTGCCAGCAGCCATCCTAATAGCAGGGGGCGGGGGGTTGGTGAGCAGTTCTTC.